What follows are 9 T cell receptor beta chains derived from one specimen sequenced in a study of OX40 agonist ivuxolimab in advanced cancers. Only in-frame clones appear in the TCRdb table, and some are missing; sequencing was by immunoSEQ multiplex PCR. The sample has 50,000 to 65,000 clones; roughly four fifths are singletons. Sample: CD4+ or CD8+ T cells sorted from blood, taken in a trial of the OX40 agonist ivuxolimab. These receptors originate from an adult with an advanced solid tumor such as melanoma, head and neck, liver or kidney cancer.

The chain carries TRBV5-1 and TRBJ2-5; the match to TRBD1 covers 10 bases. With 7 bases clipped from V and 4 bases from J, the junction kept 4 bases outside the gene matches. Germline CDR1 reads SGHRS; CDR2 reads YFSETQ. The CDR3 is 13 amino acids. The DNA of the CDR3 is TGCGCCAGCTTGGACAGGGGGTTAGAGACCCAGTACTTC. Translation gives CASLDRGLETQYF.

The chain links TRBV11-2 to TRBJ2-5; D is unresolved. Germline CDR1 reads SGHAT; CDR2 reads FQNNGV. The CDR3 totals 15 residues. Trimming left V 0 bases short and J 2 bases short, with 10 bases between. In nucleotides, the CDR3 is TGTGCCAGCAGCTTAGACGTCGGCTCACAAGAGACCCAGTACTTC. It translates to CASSLDVGSQETQYF.

The CDR3 DNA is TGTGCCAGCAGTTACTCGGGGGCACTTACAGGGAATGAGCAGTTCTTC. It encodes CASSYSGALTGNEQFF. The V call is TRBV6-5, the J call TRBJ2-1; weak D call: TRBD1 (6 bases). Germline CDR1 MNHEY, CDR2 SVGAGI. This CDR3 region has 16 residues. V dropped 0 bases and J dropped 7 bases, with 16 bases sitting between them.

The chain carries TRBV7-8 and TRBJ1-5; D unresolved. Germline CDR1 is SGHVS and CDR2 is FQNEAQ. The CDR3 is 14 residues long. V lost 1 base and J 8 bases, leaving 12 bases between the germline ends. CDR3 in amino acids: CASSLGGRFEPQHF. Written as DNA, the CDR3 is TGTGCCAGCAGCTTAGGTGGCAGGTTTGAGCCCCAGCATTTT.

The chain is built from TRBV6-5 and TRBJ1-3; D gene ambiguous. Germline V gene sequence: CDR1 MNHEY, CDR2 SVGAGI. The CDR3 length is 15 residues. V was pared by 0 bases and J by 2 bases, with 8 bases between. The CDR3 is CASSYSRGTGNTIYF. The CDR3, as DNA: TGTGCCAGCAGTTACTCGCGGGGAACTGGAAACACCATATATTTT.

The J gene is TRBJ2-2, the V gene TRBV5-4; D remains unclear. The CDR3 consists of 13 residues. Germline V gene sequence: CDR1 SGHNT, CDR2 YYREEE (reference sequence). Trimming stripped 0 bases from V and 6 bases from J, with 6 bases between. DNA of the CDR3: TGTGCCAGCAGCTTGGCAGGCCCCGGGGAGCTGTTTTTT. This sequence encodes CASSLAGPGELFF.

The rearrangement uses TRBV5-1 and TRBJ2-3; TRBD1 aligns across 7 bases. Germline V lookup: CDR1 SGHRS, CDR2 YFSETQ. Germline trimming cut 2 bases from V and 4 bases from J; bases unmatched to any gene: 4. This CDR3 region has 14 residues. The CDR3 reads CASSLRGPSDTQYF. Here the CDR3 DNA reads TGCGCCAGCAGCTTAAGGGGGCCTTCAGATACGCAGTATTTT.

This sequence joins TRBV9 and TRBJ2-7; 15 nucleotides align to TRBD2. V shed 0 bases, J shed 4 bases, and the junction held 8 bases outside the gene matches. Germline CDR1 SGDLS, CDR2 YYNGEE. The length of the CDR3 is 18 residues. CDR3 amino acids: CASSVAGTSGGSIYEQYF. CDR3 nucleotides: TGTGCCAGCAGCGTAGCTGGGACTAGCGGGGGGAGTATTTACGAGCAGTACTTC.

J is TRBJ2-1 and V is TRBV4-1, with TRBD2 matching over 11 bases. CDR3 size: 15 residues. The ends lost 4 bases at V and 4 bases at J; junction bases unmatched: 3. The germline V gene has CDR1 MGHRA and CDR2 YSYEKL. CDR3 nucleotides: TGCGCCAGCAGCCCCGGACTAGCGGGTTACAATGAGCAGTTCTTC. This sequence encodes CASSPGLAGYNEQFF.